The rows below give T cell receptor beta chains drawn from one sample of a study of regulatory T cells in long-lasting Graves disease. One entry per CDR3 protein, called by TCRdb with MiXCR from the multiplex PCR reads. The sample lists 350,000 to 550,000 distinct CDR3 sequences, roughly 15% occurring once. These data were likewise used in another study, on T cells in Graves' hyperthyroidism and ophthalmopathy.

The material sequenced was peripheral blood mononuclear cells (PBMCs), taken at new diagnosis, from a patient treated with antithyroid drugs. These receptors came from a woman between 18 and 29 years old with Graves disease. Each CDR3 is given with its conserved first and last residue. D genes are given only for firm matches. Clone size appears in some rows only: once, few, many, or a class for an expanded clone.

V	size	D	J	CDR3	DNA
TRBV6-1	few	.	TRBJ2-2	CASSRTENTGELFF	TGTGCCAGCAGTCGGACAGAGAACACCGGGGAGCTGTTTTTT
TRBV4-3	few	.	TRBJ2-2	CASSQGVGGTGELFF	TGCGCCAGCAGCCAAGGGGTAGGGGGCACCGGGGAGCTGTTTTTT
TRBV2	.	TRBD2	TRBJ2-7	CASSTGTSGLYEQYF	TGTGCCAGCAGTACAGGGACTAGCGGGCTTTACGAGCAGTACTTC
TRBV29-1	.	.	TRBJ1-2	CSVEDGYYGYTF	TGCAGCGTTGAAGACGGCTACTATGGCTACACCTTC
TRBV19	many	TRBD1	TRBJ1-2	CASSRSGTDYGYTF	TGTGCCAGTAGTAGATCGGGGACAGATTATGGCTACACCTTC
TRBV7-6	many	.	TRBJ2-3	CASSLGAGRTAGGQYF	TGTGCCAGCAGCTTAGGGGCGGGGCGGACTGCCGGGGGGCAGTATTTT
TRBV6-2/TRBV6-3	.	TRBD1	TRBJ1-5	CASSQNRGNSNQPQHF	TGTGCCAGCAGTCAAAACAGGGGGAATAGCAATCAGCCCCAGCATTTT
TRBV5-1	many	TRBD2	TRBJ2-7	CASSSGLAGFDRYEQYF	TGCGCCAGCAGCAGTGGACTAGCGGGATTTGATAGATACGAGCAGTACTTC
TRBV28	many	.	TRBJ2-1	CASRSMVHEQFF	TGTGCCAGCAGGTCTATGGTGCATGAGCAGTTCTTC
TRBV4-1	.	.	TRBJ1-4	CASSQRVIQRTPEKLFF	TGCGCCAGCAGCCAACGGGTGATTCAACGCACGCCTGAAAAACTGTTTTTT
TRBV19	.	TRBD1	TRBJ2-7	CASSGQAAREQYF	TGTGCCAGTTCGGGACAGGCGGCCCGTGAGCAGTACTTC
TRBV7-9	.	.	TRBJ1-4	CASSLADVGNEKLFF	TGTGCCAGCAGCTTAGCAGACGTGGGAAATGAAAAACTGTTTTTT
TRBV10-2	few	.	TRBJ2-6	CASSESQLSGANVLTF	TGCGCCAGCAGTGAGTCGCAGCTCTCTGGGGCCAACGTCCTGACTTTC
TRBV30	.	TRBD1	TRBJ1-2	CAWSPGQGLFGYTF	TGTGCCTGGAGCCCGGGACAGGGATTATTTGGCTACACCTTC
TRBV12-3/TRBV12-4	.	.	TRBJ2-3	CASSTDLGTAGTQYF	TGTGCCAGCAGTACCGACCTCGGCACAGCCGGTACGCAGTATTTT
TRBV10-3	.	.	TRBJ2-5	CAIRVGRAGETQYF	TGTGCCATCAGAGTTGGCAGGGCGGGAGAGACCCAGTACTTC
TRBV9	many	.	TRBJ2-1	CASSSQGTLLYNEQFF	TGTGCCAGCAGCTCACAAGGGACCCTACTATACAATGAGCAGTTCTTC
TRBV30	many	.	TRBJ2-3	CAWRAGSVFTDTQYF	TGTGCCTGGAGGGCGGGGTCGGTTTTCACAGATACGCAGTATTTT
TRBV3-1	few	TRBD1	TRBJ1-4	CASSQVAGTGNEKLFF	TGTGCCAGCAGCCAAGTAGCCGGGACAGGGAATGAAAAACTGTTTTTT
TRBV5-1	many	.	TRBJ1-2	CASSVEQEGYGYTF	TGCGCCAGCAGCGTGGAACAGGAGGGCTATGGCTACACCTTC
TRBV19	.	.	TRBJ1-5	CASSTDSSNQPQHF	TGTGCCAGTAGTACCGACTCGAGCAATCAGCCCCAGCATTTT
TRBV6-1	many	TRBD2	TRBJ2-1	CASSPGLAEQFF	TGTGCCAGCAGTCCTGGACTAGCGGAGCAGTTCTTC
TRBV27	many	.	TRBJ2-1	CASSPHGENIDEQFF	TGTGCCAGCAGTCCCCACGGGGAGAATATAGATGAGCAGTTCTTC
TRBV5-1	.	TRBD2	TRBJ2-7	CASSYLAGGPEQYF	TGCGCCAGCAGCTACTTAGCGGGAGGGCCTGAGCAGTACTTC